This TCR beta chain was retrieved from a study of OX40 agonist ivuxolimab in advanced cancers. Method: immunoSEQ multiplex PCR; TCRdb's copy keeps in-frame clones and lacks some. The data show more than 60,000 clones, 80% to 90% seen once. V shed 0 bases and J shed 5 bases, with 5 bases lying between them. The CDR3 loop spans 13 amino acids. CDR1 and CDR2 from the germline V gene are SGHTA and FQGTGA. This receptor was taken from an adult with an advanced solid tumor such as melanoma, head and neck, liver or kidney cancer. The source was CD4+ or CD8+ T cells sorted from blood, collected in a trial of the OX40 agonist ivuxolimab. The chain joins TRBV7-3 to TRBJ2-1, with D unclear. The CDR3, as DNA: TGTGCCAGCAGCTTAACGACGGACAATGAGCAGTTCTTC. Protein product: CASSLTTDNEQFF.